This TCR beta chain is drawn from a study of metastatic and nonmetastatic thyroid tumors. As for the study in general: Both malignant and benign thyroid patients supplied peripheral blood and tumor or nodule tissue samples, across which the repertoires of these patients were then compared.

The CDR3 covers 15 residues. V gave up 7 bases and J gave up 2 bases; unmatched junction bases: 6. Before thyroid surgery, none of the patients had received any treatment. This clone has just a few counts. Its antigen is unknown. Study processing details: Variation in CDR3 across clinicopathological groups served as the basis for constructing a distant-metastasis classifier in papillary thyroid cancer. Through MiXCR, TCRdb re-clonotyped the PCR reads. The V and J calls and clone size are TCRdb's, not the authors'. This sample has about 6,400 clones, with more than 15% found just once. Study-wide results and caveats: According to reports, the diversity of TCR beta was significantly higher in malignant thyroid tumors than in benign nodules, and this held in both blood and tumor samples.

The origin of this receptor is a male donor with papillary thyroid cancer or a benign thyroid nodule (not recorded which). Some clones in this sample may be carry-over from other donors' samples. This chain connects TRBV12-3 or TRBV12-4 to TRBJ1-5; 9 bases align to TRBD1. The sequenced sample consisted of tumor tissue. CDR3 sequence reads: CASTPQGAGNQPQHF. The CDR3 DNA follows: TGTGCCAGCACCCCACAGGGGGCCGGCAATCAGCCCCAGCATTTT.